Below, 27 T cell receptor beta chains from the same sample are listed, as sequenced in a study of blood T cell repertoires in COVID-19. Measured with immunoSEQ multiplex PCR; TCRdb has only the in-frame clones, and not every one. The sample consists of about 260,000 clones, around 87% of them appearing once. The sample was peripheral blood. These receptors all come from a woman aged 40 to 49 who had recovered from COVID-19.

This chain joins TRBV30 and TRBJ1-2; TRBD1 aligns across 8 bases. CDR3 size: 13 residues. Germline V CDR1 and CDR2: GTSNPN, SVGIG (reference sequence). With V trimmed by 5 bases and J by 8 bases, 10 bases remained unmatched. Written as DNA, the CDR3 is TGTGCCTGGGTCCTCGGGACAGGTCAGGGCTACACCTTC. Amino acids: CAWVLGTGQGYTF.

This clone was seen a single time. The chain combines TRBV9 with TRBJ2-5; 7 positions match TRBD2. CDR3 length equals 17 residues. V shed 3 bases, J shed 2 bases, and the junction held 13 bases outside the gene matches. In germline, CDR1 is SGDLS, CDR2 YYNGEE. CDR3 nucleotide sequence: TGTGCCAGCAGCGCCCCCTCTGGCGGGGGATTACAAGAGACCCAGTACTTC. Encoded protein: CASSAPSGGGLQETQYF.

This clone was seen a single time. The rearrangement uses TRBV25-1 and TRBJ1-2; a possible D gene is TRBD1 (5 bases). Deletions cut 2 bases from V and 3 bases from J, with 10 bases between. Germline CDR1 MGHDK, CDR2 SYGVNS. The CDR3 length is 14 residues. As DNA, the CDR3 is TGTGCCAGCAGTGAACTCGGGGGTTACTATGGCTACACCTTC. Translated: CASSELGGYYGYTF.

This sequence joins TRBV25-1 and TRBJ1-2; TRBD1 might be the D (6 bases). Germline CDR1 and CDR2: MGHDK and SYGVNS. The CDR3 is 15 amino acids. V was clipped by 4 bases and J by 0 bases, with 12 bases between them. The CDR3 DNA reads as TGTGCCAGCAGTGCCGGGACATCTGCTAACTATGGCTACACCTTC. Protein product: CASSAGTSANYGYTF.

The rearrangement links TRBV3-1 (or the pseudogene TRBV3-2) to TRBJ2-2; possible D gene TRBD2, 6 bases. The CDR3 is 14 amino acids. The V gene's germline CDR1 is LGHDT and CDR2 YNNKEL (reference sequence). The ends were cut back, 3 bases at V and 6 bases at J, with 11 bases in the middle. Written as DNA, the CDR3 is TGTGCCAGCAGCCAGCGGGGATACTCCGGGGAGCTGTTTTTT. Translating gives CASSQRGYSGELFF.

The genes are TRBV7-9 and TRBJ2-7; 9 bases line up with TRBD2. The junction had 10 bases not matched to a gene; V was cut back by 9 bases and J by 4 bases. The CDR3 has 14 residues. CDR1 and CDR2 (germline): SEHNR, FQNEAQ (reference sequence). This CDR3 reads CARGGGAFEYEQYF. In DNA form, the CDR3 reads TGTGCCAGGGGCGGGGGGGCCTTTGAATACGAGCAGTACTTC.

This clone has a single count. The CDR3 sequence is CASSSGTATYEQYF. CDR3 DNA sequence: TGCGCCAGCAGCTCGGGGACAGCCACCTACGAGCAGTACTTC. The chain joins TRBV5-1 to TRBJ2-7; TRBD1 aligns across 7 bases. This CDR3 is 14 amino acids long. The V gene's germline CDR1 is SGHRS and CDR2 YFSETQ. V lost 3 bases and J lost 2; bases outside the gene matches: 5.

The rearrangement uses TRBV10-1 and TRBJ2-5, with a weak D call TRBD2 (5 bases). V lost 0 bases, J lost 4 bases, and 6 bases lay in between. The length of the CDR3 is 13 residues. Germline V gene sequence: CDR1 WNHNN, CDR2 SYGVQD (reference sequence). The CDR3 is CASSESGVETQYF. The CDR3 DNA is TGCGCCAGCAGTGAGTCCGGGGTAGAGACCCAGTACTTC.

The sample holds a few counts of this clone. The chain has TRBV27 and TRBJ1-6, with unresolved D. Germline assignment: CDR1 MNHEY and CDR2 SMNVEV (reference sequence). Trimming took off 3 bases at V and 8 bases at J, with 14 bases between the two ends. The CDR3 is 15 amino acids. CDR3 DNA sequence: TGTGCCAGCAGTTTGAGGGCCAAACACCATTCACCCCTCCACTTT. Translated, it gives CASSLRAKHHSPLHF.

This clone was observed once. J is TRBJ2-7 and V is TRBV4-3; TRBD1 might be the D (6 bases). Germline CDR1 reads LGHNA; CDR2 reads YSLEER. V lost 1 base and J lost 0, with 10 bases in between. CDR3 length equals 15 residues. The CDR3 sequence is CASSQARTDSYEQYF. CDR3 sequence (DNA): TGCGCCAGCAGCCAAGCCCGGACAGACTCCTACGAGCAGTACTTC.

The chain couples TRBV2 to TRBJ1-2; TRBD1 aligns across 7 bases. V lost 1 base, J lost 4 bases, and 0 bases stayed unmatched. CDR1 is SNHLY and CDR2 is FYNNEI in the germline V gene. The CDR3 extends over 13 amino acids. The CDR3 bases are TGTGCCAGCAGTGAAGGGGACAGCTATGGCTACACCTTC. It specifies CASSEGDSYGYTF.

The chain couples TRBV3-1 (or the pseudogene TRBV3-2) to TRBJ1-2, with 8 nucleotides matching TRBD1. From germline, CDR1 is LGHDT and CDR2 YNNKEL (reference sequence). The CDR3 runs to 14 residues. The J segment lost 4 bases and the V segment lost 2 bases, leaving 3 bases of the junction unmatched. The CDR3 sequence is CASSQTGGVYGYTF. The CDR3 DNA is TGTGCCAGCAGCCAAACAGGGGGGGTCTATGGCTACACCTTC.

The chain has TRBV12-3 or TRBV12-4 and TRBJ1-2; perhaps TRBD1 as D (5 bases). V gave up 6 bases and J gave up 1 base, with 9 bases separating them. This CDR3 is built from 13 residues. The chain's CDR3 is CASSRDSNYGYTF. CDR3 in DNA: TGTGCCAGCAGCCGAGACAGTAACTATGGCTACACCTTC.

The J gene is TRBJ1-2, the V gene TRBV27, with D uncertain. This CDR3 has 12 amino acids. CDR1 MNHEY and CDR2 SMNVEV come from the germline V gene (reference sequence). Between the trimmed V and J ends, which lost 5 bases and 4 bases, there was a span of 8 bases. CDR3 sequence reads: CASSNGVYGYTF. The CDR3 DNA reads TGTGCCAGCAGTAATGGAGTCTATGGCTACACCTTC.

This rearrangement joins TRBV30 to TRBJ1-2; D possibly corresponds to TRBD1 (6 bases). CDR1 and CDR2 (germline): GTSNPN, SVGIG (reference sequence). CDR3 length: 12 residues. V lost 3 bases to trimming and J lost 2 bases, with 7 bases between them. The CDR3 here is CAWRRGNYGYTF. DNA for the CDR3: TGTGCCTGGAGGAGGGGGAACTATGGCTACACCTTC.

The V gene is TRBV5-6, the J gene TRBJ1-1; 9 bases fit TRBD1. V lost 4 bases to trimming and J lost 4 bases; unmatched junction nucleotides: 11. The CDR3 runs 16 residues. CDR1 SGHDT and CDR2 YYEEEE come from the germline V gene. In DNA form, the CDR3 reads TGTGCCAGCAGCCCCTACAGGGGGCGGGGAGGCACTGAAGCTTTCTTT. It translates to CASSPYRGRGGTEAFF.

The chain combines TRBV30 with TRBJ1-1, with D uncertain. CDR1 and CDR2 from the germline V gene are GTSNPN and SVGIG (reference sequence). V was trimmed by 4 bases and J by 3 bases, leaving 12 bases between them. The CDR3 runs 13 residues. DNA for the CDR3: TGTGCCTGGACCTCAGGAGGTGACACTGAAGCTTTCTTT. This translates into CAWTSGGDTEAFF.

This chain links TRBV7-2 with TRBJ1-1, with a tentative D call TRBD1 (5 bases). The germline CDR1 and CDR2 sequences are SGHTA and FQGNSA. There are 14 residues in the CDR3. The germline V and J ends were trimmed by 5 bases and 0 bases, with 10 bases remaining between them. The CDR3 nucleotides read TGTGCCAGCAGCGTGGACATTTTGAACACTGAAGCTTTCTTT. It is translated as CASSVDILNTEAFF.

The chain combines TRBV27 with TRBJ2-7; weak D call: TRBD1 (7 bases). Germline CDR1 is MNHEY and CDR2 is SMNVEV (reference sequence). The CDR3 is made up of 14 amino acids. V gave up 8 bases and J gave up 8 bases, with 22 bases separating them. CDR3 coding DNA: TGTGCCAGCGCATCAGGGGGGTTGAACGAAAAGCAGTACTTC. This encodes CASASGGLNEKQYF.

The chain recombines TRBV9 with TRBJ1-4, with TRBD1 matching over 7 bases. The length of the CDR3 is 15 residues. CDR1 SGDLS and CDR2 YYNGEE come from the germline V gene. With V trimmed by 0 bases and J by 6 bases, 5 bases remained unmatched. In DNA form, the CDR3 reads TGTGCCAGCAGCGTAGACGGGACAGCGTATGAAAAACTGTTTTTT. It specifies CASSVDGTAYEKLFF.

This chain's CDR3 is CASSQGGDTEAFF. The CDR3 nucleotides read TGTGCCAGCAGCCAAGGGGGGGACACTGAAGCTTTCTTT. The chain joins TRBV7-9 to TRBJ1-1, with TRBD1 as a possible D gene (6 bases). CDR3 length: 13 residues. Germline values: CDR1 SEHNR, CDR2 FQNEAQ (reference sequence). The V and J ends lost 5 bases and 3 bases respectively, with 10 bases between them.

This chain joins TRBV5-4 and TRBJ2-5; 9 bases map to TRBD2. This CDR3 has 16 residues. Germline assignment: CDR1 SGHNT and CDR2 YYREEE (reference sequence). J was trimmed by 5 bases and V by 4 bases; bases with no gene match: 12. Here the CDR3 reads CASSPSGVARGETQYF. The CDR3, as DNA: TGTGCCAGCAGCCCTAGCGGGGTCGCCCGGGGGGAGACCCAGTACTTC.

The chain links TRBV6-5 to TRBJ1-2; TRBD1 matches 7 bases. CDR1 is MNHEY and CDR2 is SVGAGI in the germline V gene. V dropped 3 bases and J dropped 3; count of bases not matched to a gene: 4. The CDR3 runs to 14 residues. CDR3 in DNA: TGTGCCAGCAGTTATACAGGGGCGCACTATGGCTACACCTTC. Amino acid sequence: CASSYTGAHYGYTF.

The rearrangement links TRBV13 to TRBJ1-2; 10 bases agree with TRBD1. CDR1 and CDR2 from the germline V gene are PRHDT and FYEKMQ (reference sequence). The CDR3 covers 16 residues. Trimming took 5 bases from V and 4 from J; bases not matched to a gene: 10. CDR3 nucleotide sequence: TGTGCCAGCAGCCCTGGGACAGGGGATGTCGGCTATGGCTACACCTTC. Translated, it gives CASSPGTGDVGYGYTF. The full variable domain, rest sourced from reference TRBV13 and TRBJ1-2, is AAGVIQSPRHLIKEKRETATLKCYPIPRHDTVYWYQQGPGQDPQFLISFYEKMQSDKGSIPDRFSAQQFSDYHSELNMSSLELGDSALYFCASSPGTGDVGYGYTFGSGTRLTVV.

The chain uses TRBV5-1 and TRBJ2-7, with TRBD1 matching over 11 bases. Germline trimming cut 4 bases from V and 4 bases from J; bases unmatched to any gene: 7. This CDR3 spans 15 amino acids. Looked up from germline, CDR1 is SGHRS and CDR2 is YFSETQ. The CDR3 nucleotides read TGCGCCAGCAGCGACGTGGGGACAGGGGGTTACGAGCAGTACTTC. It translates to CASSDVGTGGYEQYF.

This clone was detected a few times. CDR3 nucleotide sequence: TGCGCCAGCAGCTTGGGGACGGGGGAACCCCTCCACTTT. Encoded protein: CASSLGTGEPLHF. The chain carries TRBV5-1 and TRBJ1-6, with D tentatively TRBD1 (5 bases). The CDR3 contains 13 residues. Trimming cost V 0 bases and J 12 bases, with 10 bases left between them. The germline gives CDR1 SGHRS, CDR2 YFSETQ. Full variable domain (remainder filled in from reference TRBV5-1 and TRBJ1-6): KAGVTQTPRYLIKTRGQQVTLSCSPISGHRSVSWYQQTPGQGLQFLFEYFSETQRNKGNFPGRFSGRQFSNSRSEMNVSTLELGDSALYLCASSLGTGEPLHFGNGTRLTVT.

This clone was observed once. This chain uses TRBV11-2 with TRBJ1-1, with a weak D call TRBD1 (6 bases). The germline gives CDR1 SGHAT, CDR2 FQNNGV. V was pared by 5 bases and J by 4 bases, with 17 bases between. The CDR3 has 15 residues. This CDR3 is CASSPQGRRATEAFF. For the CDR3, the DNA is TGTGCCAGCAGCCCCCAGGGGCGAAGAGCCACTGAAGCTTTCTTT.